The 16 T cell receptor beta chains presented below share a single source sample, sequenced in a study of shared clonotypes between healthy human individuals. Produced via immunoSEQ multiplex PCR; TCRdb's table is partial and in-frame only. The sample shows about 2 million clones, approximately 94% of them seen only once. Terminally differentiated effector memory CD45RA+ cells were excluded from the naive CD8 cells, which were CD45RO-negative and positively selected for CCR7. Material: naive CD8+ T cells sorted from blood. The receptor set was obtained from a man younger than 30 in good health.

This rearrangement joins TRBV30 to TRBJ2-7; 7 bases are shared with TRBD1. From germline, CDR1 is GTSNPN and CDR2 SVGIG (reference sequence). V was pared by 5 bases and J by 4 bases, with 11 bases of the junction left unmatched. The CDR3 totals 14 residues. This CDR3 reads CAWADRAGDYEQYF. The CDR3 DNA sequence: TGTGCCTGGGCCGACAGGGCTGGGGATTACGAGCAGTACTTC.

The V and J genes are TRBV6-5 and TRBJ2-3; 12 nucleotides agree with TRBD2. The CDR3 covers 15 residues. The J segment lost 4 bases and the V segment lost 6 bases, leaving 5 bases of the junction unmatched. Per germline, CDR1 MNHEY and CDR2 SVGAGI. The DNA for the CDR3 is TGTGCCAGCAGCCCTAGCGGGGGGGCCCCAGATACGCAGTATTTT. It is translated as CASSPSGGAPDTQYF.

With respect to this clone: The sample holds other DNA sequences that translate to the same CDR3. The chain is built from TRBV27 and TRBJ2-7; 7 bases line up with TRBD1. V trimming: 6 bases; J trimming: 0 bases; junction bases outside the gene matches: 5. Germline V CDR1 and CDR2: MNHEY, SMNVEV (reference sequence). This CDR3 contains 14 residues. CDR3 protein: CASSLTGFSYEQYF. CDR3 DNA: TGTGCCAGCAGCTTGACAGGGTTCTCCTACGAGCAGTACTTC.

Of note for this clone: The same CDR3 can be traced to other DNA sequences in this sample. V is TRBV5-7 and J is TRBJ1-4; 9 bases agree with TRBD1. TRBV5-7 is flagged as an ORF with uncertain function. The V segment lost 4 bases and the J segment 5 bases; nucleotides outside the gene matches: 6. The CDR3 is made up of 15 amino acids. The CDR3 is CASSPPGQGNEKLFF. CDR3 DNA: TGTGCCAGCAGCCCCCCGGGACAGGGCAATGAAAAACTGTTTTTT.

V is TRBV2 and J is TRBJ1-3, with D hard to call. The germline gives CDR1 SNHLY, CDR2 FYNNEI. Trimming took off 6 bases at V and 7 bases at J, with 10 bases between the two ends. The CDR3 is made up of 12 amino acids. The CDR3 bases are TGTGCCAGCAGAACAGATTGGAACACCATATATTTT. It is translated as CASRTDWNTIYF.

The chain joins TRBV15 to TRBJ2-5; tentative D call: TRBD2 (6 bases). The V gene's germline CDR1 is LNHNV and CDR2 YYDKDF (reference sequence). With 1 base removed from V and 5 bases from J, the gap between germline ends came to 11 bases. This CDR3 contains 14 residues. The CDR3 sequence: CATSRVRGMETQYF. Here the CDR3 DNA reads TGTGCCACCAGCAGAGTGCGGGGAATGGAGACCCAGTACTTC.

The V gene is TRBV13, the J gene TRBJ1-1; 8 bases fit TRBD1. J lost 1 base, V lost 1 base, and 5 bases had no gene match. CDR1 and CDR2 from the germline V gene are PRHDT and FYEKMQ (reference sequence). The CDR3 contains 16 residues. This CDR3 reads CASSLEQGEANTEAFF. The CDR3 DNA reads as TGTGCCAGCAGCTTAGAACAGGGGGAAGCGAACACTGAAGCTTTCTTT. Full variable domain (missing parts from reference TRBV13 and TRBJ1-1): AAGVIQSPRHLIKEKRETATLKCYPIPRHDTVYWYQQGPGQDPQFLISFYEKMQSDKGSIPDRFSAQQFSDYHSELNMSSLELGDSALYFCASSLEQGEANTEAFFGQGTRLTVV.

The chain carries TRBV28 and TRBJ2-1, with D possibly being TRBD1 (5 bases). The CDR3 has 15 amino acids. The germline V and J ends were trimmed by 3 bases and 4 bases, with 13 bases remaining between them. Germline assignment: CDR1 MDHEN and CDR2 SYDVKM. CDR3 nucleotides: TGTGCCAGCAGTTTTGACAGCACAAAATACAATGAGCAGTTCTTC. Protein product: CASSFDSTKYNEQFF. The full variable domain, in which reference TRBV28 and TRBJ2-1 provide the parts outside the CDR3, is DVKVTQSSRYLVKRTGEKVFLECVQDMDHENMFWYRQDPGLGLRLIYFSYDVKMKEKGDIPEGYSVSREKKERFSLILESASTNQTSMYLCASSFDSTKYNEQFFGPGTRLTVL.

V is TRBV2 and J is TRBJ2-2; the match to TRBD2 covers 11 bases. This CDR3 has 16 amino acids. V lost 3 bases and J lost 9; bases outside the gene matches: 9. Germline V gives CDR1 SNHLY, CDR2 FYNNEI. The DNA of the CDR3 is TGTGCCAGCAGTGAGAGACGTACTAGCGGGAGAAGGGAGCTGTTTTTT. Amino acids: CASSERRTSGRRELFF. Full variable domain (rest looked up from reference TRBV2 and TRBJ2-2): EPEVTQTPSHQVTQMGQEVILRCVPISNHLYFYWYRQILGQKVEFLVSFYNNEISEKSEIFDDQFSVERPDGSNFTLKIRSTKLEDSAMYFCASSERRTSGRRELFFGEGSRLTVL.

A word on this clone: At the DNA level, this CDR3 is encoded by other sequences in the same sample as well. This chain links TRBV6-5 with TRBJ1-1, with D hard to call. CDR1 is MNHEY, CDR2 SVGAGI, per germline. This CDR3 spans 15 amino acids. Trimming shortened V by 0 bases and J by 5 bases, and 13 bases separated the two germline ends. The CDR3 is CASSYSKGGGTEAFF. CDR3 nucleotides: TGTGCCAGCAGTTACTCCAAGGGAGGTGGTACTGAAGCTTTCTTT.

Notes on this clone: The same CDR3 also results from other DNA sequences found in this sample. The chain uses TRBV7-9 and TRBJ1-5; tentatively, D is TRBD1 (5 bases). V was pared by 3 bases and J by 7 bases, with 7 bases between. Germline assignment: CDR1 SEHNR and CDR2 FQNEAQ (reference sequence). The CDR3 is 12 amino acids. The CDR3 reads CASSLDNQPQHF. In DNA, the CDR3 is TGTGCCAGCAGCTTGGACAACCAGCCCCAGCATTTT.

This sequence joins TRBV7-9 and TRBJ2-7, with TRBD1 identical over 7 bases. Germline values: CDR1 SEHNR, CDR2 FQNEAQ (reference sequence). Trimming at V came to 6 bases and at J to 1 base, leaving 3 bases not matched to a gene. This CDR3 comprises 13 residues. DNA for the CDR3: TGTGCCAGCAGGCTGGGACAGTCCTACGAGCAGTACTTC. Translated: CASRLGQSYEQYF.

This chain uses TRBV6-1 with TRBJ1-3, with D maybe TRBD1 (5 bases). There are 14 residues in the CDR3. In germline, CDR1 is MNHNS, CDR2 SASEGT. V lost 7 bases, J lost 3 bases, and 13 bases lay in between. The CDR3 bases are TGTGCCAGCATCGTTTGGACATTTGGAAACACCATATATTTT. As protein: CASIVWTFGNTIYF.

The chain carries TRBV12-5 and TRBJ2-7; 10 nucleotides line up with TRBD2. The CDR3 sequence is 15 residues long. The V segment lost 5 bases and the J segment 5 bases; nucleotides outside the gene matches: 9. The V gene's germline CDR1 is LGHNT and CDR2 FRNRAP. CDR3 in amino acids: CASGLLLAGENEQYF. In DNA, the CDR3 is TGTGCTAGTGGTCTCCTCCTAGCGGGAGAAAACGAGCAGTACTTC.

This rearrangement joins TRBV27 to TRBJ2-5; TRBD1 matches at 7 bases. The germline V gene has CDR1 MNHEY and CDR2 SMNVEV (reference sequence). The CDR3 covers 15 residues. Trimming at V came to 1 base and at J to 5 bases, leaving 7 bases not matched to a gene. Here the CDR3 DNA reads TGTGCCAGCAGTTTATTAGGGGGCCCAGAGGAGACCCAGTACTTC. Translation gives CASSLLGGPEETQYF.

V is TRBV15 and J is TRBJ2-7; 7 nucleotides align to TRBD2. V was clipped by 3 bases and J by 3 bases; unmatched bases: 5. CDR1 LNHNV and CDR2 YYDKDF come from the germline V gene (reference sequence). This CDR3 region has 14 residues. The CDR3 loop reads CATSRGGLDYEQYF. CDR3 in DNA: TGTGCCACCAGCAGGGGTGGACTAGACTACGAGCAGTACTTC.